These T cell receptor beta chains were read from a single sample in a study of identical twins. TCRdb used MiXCR to reprocess the 5' RACE reads, holding one entry per CDR3 protein. The data show about 890,000 distinct CDR3 sequences, with 9% to 15% seen just once and around 1.6% held by the top ten. The same sample was also studied in work on yellow fever vaccine responses in identical twins.

The specimen sequenced was PBMCs. All receptors derive from a woman under 30 in good health. Each CDR3 is given with its conserved first and last residue. The D gene is left open where the match is weak. Clone size is given for some rows only: seen once, a few or many times, or a class if the clone is expanded.

>NA|TRBJ2-3|NA|TRBV10-1|9
CASSENEYF
TGCGCCAGCAGTGAGAACGAATATTTT
>many|TRBJ1-2|TRBD1|TRBV7-9|16
CASSRTGRDGNAGYTF
TGTGCCAGCAGTCGGACAGGGCGAGATGGTAATGCTGGCTACACCTTC
>few|TRBJ1-1|NA|TRBV5-5|12
CASSQWGTEAFF
TGTGCCAGCAGCCAATGGGGGACTGAAGCTTTCTTT
>many|TRBJ2-3|TRBD2|TRBV3-1|16
CASSPWTSGRTDTQYF
TGTGCCAGCAGCCCCTGGACTAGCGGACGCACAGATACGCAGTATTTT
>NA|TRBJ1-6|NA|TRBV18|15
CASSPRSGTDSPLHF
TGTGCCAGCTCACCGAGGTCGGGGACGGATTCACCCCTCCACTTT
>few|TRBJ2-1|TRBD2|TRBV12-3/TRBV12-4|15
CASSPSGGAGREQFF
TGTGCCAGCAGCCCGAGCGGGGGGGCCGGTCGGGAGCAGTTCTTC
>few|TRBJ1-4|TRBD1|TRBV25-1|16
CASSELGTGGQEKLFF
TGTGCCAGCAGTGAATTGGGGACAGGGGGCCAGGAAAAACTGTTTTTT
>NA|TRBJ1-1|NA|TRBV2|16
CASMGSPGSMNTEAFF
TGTGCCAGCATGGGGTCCCCAGGGAGTATGAACACTGAAGCTTTCTTT
>few|TRBJ2-1|TRBD1|TRBV10-1|15
CASSETGGHYNEQFF
TGCGCCAGCAGTGAGACAGGGGGCCATTACAATGAGCAGTTCTTC
>few|TRBJ1-2|NA|TRBV12-3/TRBV12-4|13
CASRPDTDYGYTF
TGTGCCAGCAGACCGGACACGGACTATGGCTACACCTTC
>NA|TRBJ2-1|NA|TRBV5-6|14
CASTLWTVNNEQFF
TGTGCCAGCACCCTCTGGACAGTCAACAATGAGCAGTTCTTC
>NA|TRBJ2-6|TRBD1|TRBV11-1|18
CASSLVVGGWIGANVLTF
TGTGCCAGCAGCTTAGTGGTAGGGGGCTGGATTGGGGCCAACGTCCTGACTTTC
>once|TRBJ2-3|TRBD2|TRBV12-3/TRBV12-4|12
CASRPGEGPQYF
TGTGCCAGCAGACCGGGGGAGGGCCCCCAGTATTTT
>few|TRBJ2-1|NA|TRBV4-2|16
CASSPLGGGSYNEQFF
TGTGCCAGCAGCCCTCTGGGAGGGGGCTCCTACAATGAGCAGTTCTTC
>NA|TRBJ2-1|NA|TRBV12-3/TRBV12-4|14
CASSLYQGGHEQFF
TGTGCCAGCAGTTTATACCAGGGGGGGCATGAGCAGTTCTTC
>few|TRBJ2-1|NA|TRBV20-1|14
CSRQDRVRYNEQFF
TGCAGTAGACAGGACAGAGTGAGATACAATGAGCAGTTCTTC
>few|TRBJ2-3|TRBD2|TRBV20-1|17
CSASSSGGLLSTDTQYF
TGCAGTGCTAGCTCGAGCGGGGGGCTCCTTAGCACAGATACGCAGTATTTT
>NA|TRBJ2-1|NA|TRBV1|17
CTSSVSGKAHTYNEQFF
TGCACCAGCAGCGTTAGCGGGAAGGCCCACACCTACAATGAGCAGTTCTTC
>NA|TRBJ2-1|NA|TRBV19|14
CASSNLAAYNEQFF
TGTGCCAGTAGTAATCTAGCCGCCTACAATGAGCAGTTCTTC
>NA|TRBJ1-6|NA|TRBV14|17
CASSQGVPRSGNSPLHF
TGTGCCAGCAGCCAAGGGGTGCCACGTAGTGGGAATTCACCCCTCCACTTT
>NA|TRBJ2-3|TRBD2|TRBV20-1|16
CSASPLTSGVTDTQYF
TGCAGTGCTAGCCCCCTGACTAGCGGGGTTACAGATACGCAGTATTTT
>NA|TRBJ2-1|NA|TRBV20-1|12
CSELGQNNEQFF
TGCAGTGAGTTAGGGCAAAACAATGAGCAGTTCTTC
>many|TRBJ2-2|NA|TRBV7-9|14
CASSFRTDTGELFF
TGTGCCAGCAGTTTCCGGACGGACACCGGGGAGCTGTTTTTT
>many|TRBJ2-1|TRBD2|TRBV5-6|13
CAGGLAVDNEQFF
TGTGCCGGGGGACTAGCGGTCGACAATGAGCAGTTCTTC
>few|TRBJ1-4|NA|TRBV7-9|16
CASSPPVREANEKLFF
TGTGCCAGCAGCCCGCCCGTCAGGGAGGCTAATGAAAAACTGTTTTTT
>NA|TRBJ2-2|NA|TRBV7-9|14
CASSHDRRSGELFF
TGTGCCAGCAGCCATGACAGGAGGTCCGGGGAGCTGTTTTTT
>many|TRBJ1-3|NA|TRBV10-3|13
CAISEGGGNTIYF
TGTGCCATCAGTGAGGGCGGTGGAAACACCATATATTTT
>few|TRBJ2-1|TRBD1|TRBV2|13
CASRKTGLNEQFF
TGTGCCAGCAGGAAGACAGGGCTGAATGAGCAGTTCTTC
>NA|TRBJ1-2|TRBD1|TRBV6-5|11
CASSQGQGYTF
TGTGCCAGCAGCCAAGGACAGGGATACACCTTC
>NA|TRBJ2-3|NA|TRBV7-6|16
CASSPRTEKVTDTQYF
TGTGCCAGCAGCCCGCGGACGGAGAAAGTCACAGATACGCAGTATTTT
>few|TRBJ2-4|NA|TRBV7-3|15
CASNLGTGGLNIQYF
TGTGCCAGCAACTTAGGTACAGGAGGTTTAAACATTCAGTACTTC
>few|TRBJ2-1|NA|TRBV20-1|14
CSAPTRDTYNEQFF
TGCAGTGCTCCTACCCGGGACACTTACAATGAGCAGTTCTTC
>many|TRBJ1-4|NA|TRBV5-1|14
CASSSGRSNEKLFF
TGCGCCAGCAGCTCGGGACGGTCTAATGAAAAACTGTTTTTT
>NA|TRBJ2-1|TRBD2|TRBV2|15
CASRPASGNYNEQFF
TGTGCCAGCAGGCCCGCGAGCGGGAACTACAATGAGCAGTTCTTC
>NA|TRBJ2-7|TRBD1|TRBV20-1|13
CSASAGTGSEQYF
TGCAGTGCTAGTGCCGGGACAGGGAGCGAGCAGTACTTC